The T cell receptor (beta chain) described here comes from a study of response to subunit inactivated influenza vaccine. TCRdb re-called the RT-PCR reads through MiXCR, storing one row per CDR3 protein. In the table there are 700,000 to 800,000 distinct CDR3 sequences, less than 20% of which are singletons. This clonotype came up many times. Antigen specificity is unknown. The CDR3 is made up of 16 amino acids. Deletions cut 7 bases from V and 4 bases from J, with 22 bases between. Broader study findings: The authors put forward the suggestion that each seasonal influenza vaccination may bring in only a limited number of new T cells.

This receptor was obtained from a man aged 50 to 59 who received an inactivated influenza vaccine. The sequencing here drew on PBMCs from blood, taken less than 6 days after vaccination. The chain carries TRBV12-3 or TRBV12-4 and TRBJ2-5; a weak D match, TRBD2 (6 bases). In DNA form, the CDR3 reads TGTGCCAGCACCCGGGGTAGCGGAGGACGGGGAGAGACCCAGTACTTC. It codes for CASTRGSGGRGETQYF.